This record concerns one TCR beta chain sequence. This sample is drawn from a study of cytomegalovirus exposure and HLA in healthy donors. The CDR3 spans 14 residues. Trimming pared 0 bases from V and 4 bases from J, leaving 10 bases between. Germline CDR1 reads SGHRS; CDR2 reads YFSETQ. The PCR used 60 Vbeta and 13 Jbeta primers. Sequencing was performed with immunoSEQ multiplex PCR; in TCRdb, only in-frame clones are kept and a portion is missing. Of 150,000 to 200,000 clones listed, approximately 78% are singletons. The J gene is TRBJ1-2, the V gene TRBV5-1; D is possibly TRBD1 (5 bases). This receptor was taken from a human donor in good health. What was sequenced was PBMCs. DNA of the CDR3: TGCGCCAGCAGCTTGGCCATACAGGCCTATGGCTACACCTTC. It yields the protein CASSLAIQAYGYTF.